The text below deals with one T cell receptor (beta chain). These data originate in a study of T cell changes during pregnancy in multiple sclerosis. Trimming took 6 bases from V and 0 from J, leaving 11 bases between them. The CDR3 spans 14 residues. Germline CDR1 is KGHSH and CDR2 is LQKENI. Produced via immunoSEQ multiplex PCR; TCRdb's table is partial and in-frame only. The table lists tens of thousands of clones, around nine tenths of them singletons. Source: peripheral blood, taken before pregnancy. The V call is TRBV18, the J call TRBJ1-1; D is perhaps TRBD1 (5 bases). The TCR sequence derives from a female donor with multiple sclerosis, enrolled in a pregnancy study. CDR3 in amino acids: CASSQGRVNTEAFF. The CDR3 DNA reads TGTGCCAGCTCCCAAGGCAGGGTGAACACTGAAGCTTTCTTT.